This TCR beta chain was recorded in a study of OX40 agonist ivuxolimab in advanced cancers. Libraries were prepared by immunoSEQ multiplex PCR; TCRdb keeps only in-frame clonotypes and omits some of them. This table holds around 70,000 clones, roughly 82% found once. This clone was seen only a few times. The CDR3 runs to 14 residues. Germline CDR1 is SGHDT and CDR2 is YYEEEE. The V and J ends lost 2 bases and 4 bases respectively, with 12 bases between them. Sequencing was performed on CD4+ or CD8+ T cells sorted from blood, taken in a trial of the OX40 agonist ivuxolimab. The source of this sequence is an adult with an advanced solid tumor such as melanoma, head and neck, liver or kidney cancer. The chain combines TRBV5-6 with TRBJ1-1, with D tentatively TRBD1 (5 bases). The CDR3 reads CASSFRAAATEAFF. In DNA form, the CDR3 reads TGTGCCAGCAGCTTCAGGGCGGCGGCCACTGAAGCTTTCTTT. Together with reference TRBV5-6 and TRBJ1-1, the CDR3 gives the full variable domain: DAGVTQSPTHLIKTRGQQVTLRCSPKSGHDTVSWYQQALGQGPQFIFQYYEEEERQRGNFPDRFSGHQFPNYSSELNVNALLLGDSALYLCASSFRAAATEAFFGQGTRLTVV.